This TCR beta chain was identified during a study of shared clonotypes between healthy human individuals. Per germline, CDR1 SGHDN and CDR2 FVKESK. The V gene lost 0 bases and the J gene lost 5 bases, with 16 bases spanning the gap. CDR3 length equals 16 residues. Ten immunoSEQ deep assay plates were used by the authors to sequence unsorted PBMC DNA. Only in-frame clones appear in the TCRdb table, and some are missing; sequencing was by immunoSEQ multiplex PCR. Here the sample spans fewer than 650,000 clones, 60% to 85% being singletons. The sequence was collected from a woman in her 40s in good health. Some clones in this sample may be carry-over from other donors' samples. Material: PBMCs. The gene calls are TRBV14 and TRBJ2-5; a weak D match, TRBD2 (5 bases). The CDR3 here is CASSQDLSLKRETQYF. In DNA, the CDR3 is TGTGCCAGCAGCCAAGATCTTTCCCTCAAGCGGGAGACCCAGTACTTC. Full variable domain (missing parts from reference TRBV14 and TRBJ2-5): EAGVTQFPSHSVIEKGQTVTLRCDPISGHDNLYWYRRVMGKEIKFLLHFVKESKQDESGMPNNRFLAERTGGTYSTLKVQPAELEDSGVYFCASSQDLSLKRETQYFGPGTRLLVL.